This T cell receptor (beta chain) was documented in a study of cytomegalovirus exposure and HLA in healthy donors. The PCR ran on 60 Vbeta and 13 Jbeta primers. Sequencing used immunoSEQ multiplex PCR; TCRdb keeps in-frame clones, though not all of them. The sample has some 150,000 clones, roughly three quarters seen once; the top ten hold 6.5% to 8.5%. The V segment lost 4 bases and the J segment 1 base; nucleotides outside the gene matches: 3. Germline V lookup: CDR1 SGHAT, CDR2 FQNNGV. This CDR3 has 15 amino acids. Sequencing used PBMCs. The V call is TRBV11-2, the J call TRBJ2-3; the match to TRBD1 covers 9 bases. The clonotype originates from a woman aged 40 to 55 in good health and CMV-seropositive. CDR3 sequence reads: CASSSRDRGTDTQYF. The CDR3 DNA reads as TGTGCCAGCAGCTCCCGGGACAGGGGCACAGATACGCAGTATTTT.